A single T cell receptor (beta chain) is shown here with its context. This entry is derived from a study of Graves' ophthalmopathy and Graves' hyperthyroidism. This CDR3 comprises 13 residues. CDR1 and CDR2 (germline): SNHLY, FYNNEI. V dropped 6 bases and J dropped 10 bases, with 13 bases sitting between them. RNA transcripts served as template for amplifying TCR beta CDR3 sequences. HTBI primers were used in a first-round RT-PCR, which preceded a second-round multiplex PCR. TCRdb reprocessed the multiplex PCR reads with MiXCR, giving one entry per CDR3 protein. The data hold 900,000 to 1,200,000 distinct CDR3 sequences, with about 38% observed a single time.

The TCR comes from an adult man with Graves' hyperthyroidism. Material for sequencing was peripheral blood or thyroid tissue (not recorded which). The chain links TRBV2 to TRBJ1-6; no clear D. The CDR3 coding sequence is TGTGCCAGCAGGGCCGTTGATAGATCACCCCTCCACTTT. Translation gives CASRAVDRSPLHF.